Following are 11 T cell receptor beta chains from one sample sequenced in a study of response to subunit inactivated influenza vaccine. TCRdb recomputed calls from the RT-PCR reads with MiXCR, one row per CDR3 protein. The table includes more than 550,000 distinct CDR3 sequences, about 12% detected once. Source: PBMCs from blood, taken on the day of vaccination. The receptor source for this set is a man between 50 and 59 years old who received an inactivated influenza vaccine.

In this sample, this clonotype turned up a few times. This sequence joins TRBV29-1 and TRBJ2-2; D gene uncertain. V lost 6 bases and J 8 bases, leaving 22 bases between the germline ends. Germline CDR1 reads SQVTM; CDR2 reads ANQGSEA. CDR3 length equals 15 residues. CDR3: CSVQGVDAMQGELFF. DNA of the CDR3: TGCAGCGTCCAAGGTGTGGACGCGATGCAGGGGGAGCTGTTTTTT.

This clonotype was detected only a few times. The CDR3 region has the DNA TGTGCCAGCAGTTGGGCCGGGAGGCCAGATACGCAGTATTTT. The encoded protein is CASSWAGRPDTQYF. The J gene is TRBJ2-3, the V gene TRBV12-3 or TRBV12-4, with 7 positions matching TRBD2. J gave up 4 bases and V 4 bases, and 5 bases lay outside the gene matches. The CDR3 runs 14 residues.

The chain links TRBV7-2 to TRBJ2-1; 7 bases line up with TRBD2. Germline V gene lookup returns CDR1 SGHTA and CDR2 FQGNSA. The CDR3 runs to 17 residues. With 0 bases clipped from V and 1 base from J, the junction kept 6 bases outside the gene matches. In DNA form, the CDR3 reads TGTGCCAGCAGCTTAGCGGTCTGGGGGGGATCCTACAATGAGCAGTTCTTC. This codes for CASSLAVWGGSYNEQFF.

The table lists this clonotype with many counts. The chain combines TRBV20-1 with TRBJ2-1; 15 bases agree with TRBD2. The V gene's germline CDR1 is DFQATT and CDR2 SNEGSKA (reference sequence). The CDR3 is 17 amino acids. After removal of 0 bases from V and 9 bases from J, the junction contained 9 bases not matched to a gene. The CDR3 spells CSARDLGLAGGPGEQFF. For the CDR3, the DNA is TGCAGTGCTAGAGATCTAGGACTAGCGGGAGGGCCTGGTGAGCAGTTCTTC.

This clonotype was counted a few times. The chain couples TRBV7-9 to TRBJ2-1; TRBD2 aligns across 10 bases. The germline CDR1 and CDR2 sequences are SEHNR and FQNEAQ (reference sequence). V trimming: 0 bases; J trimming: 3 bases; junction bases outside the gene matches: 5. There are 17 residues in the CDR3. CDR3 amino acids: CASSLASSGRLYNEQFF. The CDR3 DNA follows: TGTGCCAGCAGCTTAGCGTCTAGCGGGAGACTCTACAATGAGCAGTTCTTC.

This clonotype was seen more than once but under ten times. The J gene is TRBJ1-2, the V gene TRBV29-1; 11 bases are shared with TRBD1. The V and J ends lost 6 bases and 4 bases, in that order; junction bases with no gene match: 4. The CDR3 contains 13 residues. CDR1 and CDR2 (germline): SQVTM, ANQGSEA. The DNA of the CDR3 is TGCAGCGTCCGGGACAGGGGGGTCTATGGCTACACCTTC. The encoded protein is CSVRDRGVYGYTF.

This clonotype has only a few counts. CDR3 nucleotides: TGCAGTGCTAGACCCACAGCAGAAAAACTGTTTTTT. Its translation: CSARPTAEKLFF. The gene calls are TRBV20-1 and TRBJ1-4; no clear D. Germline CDR1 is DFQATT and CDR2 is SNEGSKA (reference sequence). V dropped 2 bases and J dropped 8 bases, with 9 bases sitting between them. This CDR3 region has 12 residues.

The CDR3: CAISGRGLPNTGELFF. The CDR3 DNA reads TGTGCCATCAGTGGCAGGGGGCTACCCAACACCGGGGAGCTGTTTTTT. The chain employs TRBV10-3 and TRBJ2-2; 8 bases match TRBD1. V lost 4 bases to trimming and J lost 2 bases; unmatched junction nucleotides: 6. CDR3 length equals 16 residues. Germline assignment: CDR1 ENHRY and CDR2 SYGVKD.

This clonotype came up a few times. CDR3 sequence: CASSTGLAGTETQYF. Here the CDR3 DNA reads TGTGCCAGCAGCACGGGACTAGCAGGGACAGAGACCCAGTACTTC. The chain is built from TRBV9 and TRBJ2-5; 9 nucleotides match TRBD2. Trimming took 4 bases from V and 4 from J; bases not matched to a gene: 8. The germline gives CDR1 SGDLS, CDR2 YYNGEE. The CDR3 loop spans 15 amino acids.

This clonotype was seen at least ten times. The chain recombines TRBV12-3 or TRBV12-4 with TRBJ2-1, with D possibly being TRBD1 (5 bases). There are 15 residues in the CDR3. V lost 5 bases and J lost 2, with 13 bases in between. The DNA for the CDR3 is TGTGCCAGCAGTGAAACAGGTCCCCCCTACAATGAGCAGTTCTTC. Amino acid sequence: CASSETGPPYNEQFF.

This clonotype has only a few counts. The rearrangement uses TRBV15 and TRBJ1-2; 7 nucleotides line up with TRBD1. V dropped 2 bases and J dropped 3; count of bases not matched to a gene: 3. The CDR3 is 14 residues long. The germline gives CDR1 LNHNV, CDR2 YYDKDF (reference sequence). The CDR3 loop is CATSRNRGDYGYTF. CDR3 nucleotides: TGTGCCACCAGCAGAAACAGGGGTGACTATGGCTACACCTTC.